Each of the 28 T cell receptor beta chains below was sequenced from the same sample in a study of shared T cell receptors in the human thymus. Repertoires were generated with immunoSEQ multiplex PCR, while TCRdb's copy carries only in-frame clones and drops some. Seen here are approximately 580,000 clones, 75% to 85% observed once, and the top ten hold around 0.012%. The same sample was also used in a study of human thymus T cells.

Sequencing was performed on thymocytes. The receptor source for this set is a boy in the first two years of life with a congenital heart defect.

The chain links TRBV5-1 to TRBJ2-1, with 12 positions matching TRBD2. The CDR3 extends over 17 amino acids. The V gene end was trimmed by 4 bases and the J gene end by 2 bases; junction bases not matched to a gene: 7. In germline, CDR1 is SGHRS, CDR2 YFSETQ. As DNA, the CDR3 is TGCGCCAGCAGCCTTGGTCTAGCGGGAGGGGCCTACAATGAGCAGTTCTTC. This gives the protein CASSLGLAGGAYNEQFF.

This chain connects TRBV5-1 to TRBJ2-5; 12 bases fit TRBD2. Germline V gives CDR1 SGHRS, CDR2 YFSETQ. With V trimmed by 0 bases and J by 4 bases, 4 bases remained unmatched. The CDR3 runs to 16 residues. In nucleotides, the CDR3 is TGCGCCAGCAGCTTGGCTTCGGGACTAGCGGGAGAGACCCAGTACTTC. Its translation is CASSLASGLAGETQYF.

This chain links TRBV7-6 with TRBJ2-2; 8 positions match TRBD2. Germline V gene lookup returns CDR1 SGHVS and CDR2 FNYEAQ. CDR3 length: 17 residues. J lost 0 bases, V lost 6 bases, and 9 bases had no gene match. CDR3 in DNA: TGTGCCAGCAGTTCCGAAACTAGCGGAGCGAACACCGGGGAGCTGTTTTTT. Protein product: CASSSETSGANTGELFF.

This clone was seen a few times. In DNA, the CDR3 is TGTGCCACCGCGCCCAGGGGTCCGGAGACCCAGTACTTC. Its protein is CATAPRGPETQYF. The chain couples TRBV15 to TRBJ2-5; the D gene is possibly TRBD1 (6 bases). With 8 bases removed from V and 5 bases from J, the gap between germline ends came to 15 bases. The CDR3 runs 13 residues. CDR1 and CDR2 (germline): LNHNV, YYDKDF (reference sequence).

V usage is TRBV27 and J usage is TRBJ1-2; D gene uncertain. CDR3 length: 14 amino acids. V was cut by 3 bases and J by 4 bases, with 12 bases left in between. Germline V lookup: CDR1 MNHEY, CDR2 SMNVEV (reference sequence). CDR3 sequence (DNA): TGTGCCAGCAGTTTGTCTGTCACCGGCTATGGCTACACCTTC. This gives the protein CASSLSVTGYGYTF.

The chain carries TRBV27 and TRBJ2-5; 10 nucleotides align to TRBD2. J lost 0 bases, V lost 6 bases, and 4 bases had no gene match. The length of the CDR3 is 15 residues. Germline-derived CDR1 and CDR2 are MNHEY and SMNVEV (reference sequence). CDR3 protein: CASSRTSGYQETQYF. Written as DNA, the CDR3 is TGTGCCAGCAGCCGGACTAGCGGATACCAAGAGACCCAGTACTTC.

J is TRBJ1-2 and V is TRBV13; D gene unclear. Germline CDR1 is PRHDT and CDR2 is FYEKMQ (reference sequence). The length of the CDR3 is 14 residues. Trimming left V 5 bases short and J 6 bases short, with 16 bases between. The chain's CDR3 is CASSPGVPLDGYTF. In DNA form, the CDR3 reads TGTGCCAGCAGCCCCGGGGTCCCACTGGATGGCTACACCTTC.

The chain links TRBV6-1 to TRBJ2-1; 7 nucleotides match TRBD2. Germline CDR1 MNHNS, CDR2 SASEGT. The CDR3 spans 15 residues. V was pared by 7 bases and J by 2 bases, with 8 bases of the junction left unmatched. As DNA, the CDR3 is TGTGCCAGCATTAATGTCGGACTAGCCTACAATGAGCAGTTCTTC. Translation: CASINVGLAYNEQFF.

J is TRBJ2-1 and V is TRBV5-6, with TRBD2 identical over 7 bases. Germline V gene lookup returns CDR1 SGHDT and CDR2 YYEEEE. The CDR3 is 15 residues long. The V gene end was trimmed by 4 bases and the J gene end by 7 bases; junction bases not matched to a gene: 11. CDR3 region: CASSLRLAPGNEQFF. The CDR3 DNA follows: TGTGCCAGCAGCCTACGACTAGCTCCGGGAAATGAGCAGTTCTTC.

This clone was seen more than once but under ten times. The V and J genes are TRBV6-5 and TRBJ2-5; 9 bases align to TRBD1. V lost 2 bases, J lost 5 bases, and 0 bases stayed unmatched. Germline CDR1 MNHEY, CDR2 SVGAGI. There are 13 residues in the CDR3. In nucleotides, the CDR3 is TGTGCCAGCAGTTACGGGACAGGGGAGACCCAGTACTTC. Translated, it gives CASSYGTGETQYF.

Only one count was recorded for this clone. In DNA form, the CDR3 reads TGCGCCAGCAGCTTCCTAGCCCCCTTCGGGGAGCTGTTTTTT. This translates into CASSFLAPFGELFF. This chain joins TRBV5-1 and TRBJ2-2, with D maybe TRBD2 (5 bases). Germline CDR1 is SGHRS and CDR2 is YFSETQ. The V and J ends lost 2 bases and 7 bases respectively, with 12 bases between them. The CDR3 runs to 14 residues.

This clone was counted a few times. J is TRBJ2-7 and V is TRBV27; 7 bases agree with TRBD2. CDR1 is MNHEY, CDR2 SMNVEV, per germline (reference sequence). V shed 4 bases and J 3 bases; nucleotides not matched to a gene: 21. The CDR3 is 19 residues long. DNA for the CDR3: TGTGCCAGCAGTTCCAATTTTATCGGGGCCACCCTAGCGGACTACGAGCAGTACTTC. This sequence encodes CASSSNFIGATLADYEQYF.

The CDR3 region is CASSPLGRTGELFF. CDR3 nucleotide sequence: TGCGCCAGCAGCCCCCTGGGGAGGACCGGGGAGCTGTTTTTT. The V gene is TRBV4-3, the J gene TRBJ2-2; possible D gene TRBD2, 6 bases. CDR1 is LGHNA and CDR2 is YSLEER in the germline V gene. The V end was cut by 4 bases, the J end by 5 bases, with 11 bases between. This CDR3 spans 14 amino acids.

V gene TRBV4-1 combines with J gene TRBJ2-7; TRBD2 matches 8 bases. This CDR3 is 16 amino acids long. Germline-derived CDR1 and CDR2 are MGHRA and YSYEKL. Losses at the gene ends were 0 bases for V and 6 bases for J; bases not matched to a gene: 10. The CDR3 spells CASSQDPGGLSGEQYF. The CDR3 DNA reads TGCGCCAGCAGCCAAGATCCGGGAGGGCTCAGCGGCGAGCAGTACTTC.

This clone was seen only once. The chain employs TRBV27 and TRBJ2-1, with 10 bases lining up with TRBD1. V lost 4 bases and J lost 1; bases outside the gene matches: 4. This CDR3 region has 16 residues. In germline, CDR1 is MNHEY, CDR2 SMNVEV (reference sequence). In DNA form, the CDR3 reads TGTGCCAGCAGTTCCGGACAGGGGGTTTCCTACAATGAGCAGTTCTTC. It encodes CASSSGQGVSYNEQFF.

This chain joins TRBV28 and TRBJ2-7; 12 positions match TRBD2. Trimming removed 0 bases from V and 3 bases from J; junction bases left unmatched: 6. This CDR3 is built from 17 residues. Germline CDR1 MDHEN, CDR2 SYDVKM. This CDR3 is CASSLWSSGRADYEQYF. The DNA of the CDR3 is TGTGCCAGCAGTTTATGGTCTAGCGGGAGGGCCGACTACGAGCAGTACTTC.

The CDR3 DNA reads TGTGCCAGCAGTTACAGCCAGGGATGGTCACCCCTCCACTTT. Protein: CASSYSQGWSPLHF. This chain connects TRBV6-5 to TRBJ1-6; D might be TRBD1 (5 bases). The germline gives CDR1 MNHEY, CDR2 SVGAGI. The V and J ends lost 2 bases and 10 bases respectively, with 12 bases between them. The CDR3 has 14 amino acids.

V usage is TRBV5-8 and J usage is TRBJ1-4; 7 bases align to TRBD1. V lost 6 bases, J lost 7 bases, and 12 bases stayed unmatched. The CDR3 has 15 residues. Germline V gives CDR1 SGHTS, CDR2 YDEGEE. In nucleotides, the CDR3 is TGTGCCAGCACCCCGTCCGGGACAGTCCCTGAAAAACTGTTTTTT. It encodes CASTPSGTVPEKLFF.

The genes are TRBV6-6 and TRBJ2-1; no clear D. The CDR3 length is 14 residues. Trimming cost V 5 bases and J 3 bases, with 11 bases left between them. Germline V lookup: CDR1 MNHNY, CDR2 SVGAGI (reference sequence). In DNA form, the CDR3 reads TGTGCCAGCAGTCGTGGGCTGAACTACAATGAGCAGTTCTTC. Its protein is CASSRGLNYNEQFF.

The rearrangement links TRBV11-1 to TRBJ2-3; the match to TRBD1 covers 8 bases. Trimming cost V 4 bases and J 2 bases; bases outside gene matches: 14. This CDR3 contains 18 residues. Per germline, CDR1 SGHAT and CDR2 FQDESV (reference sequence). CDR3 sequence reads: CASSSHRGAQQLTDTQYF. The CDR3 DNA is TGTGCCAGCAGCTCCCACAGGGGGGCACAACAACTCACAGATACGCAGTATTTT.

CDR3 coding DNA: TGTGCCAGCAGCGCCGGGACTTCCCCCTCCGAGCAGTACTTC. Amino acids: CASSAGTSPSEQYF. The gene calls are TRBV11-3 and TRBJ2-7; D is possibly TRBD2 (6 bases). Germline V gene sequence: CDR1 SGHNT, CDR2 YENEEA. V was clipped by 5 bases and J by 6 bases, with 17 bases between them. This CDR3 is built from 14 residues.

The CDR3 spells CAWVAQRDSYEQYF. The CDR3 nucleotides are TGTGCCTGGGTGGCTCAGCGGGACTCCTACGAGCAGTACTTC. V usage is TRBV30 and J usage is TRBJ2-7; 7 positions agree with TRBD2. Germline-derived CDR1 and CDR2 are GTSNPN and SVGIG (reference sequence). The CDR3 is 14 residues long. The trim removed 5 bases at V and 0 bases at J, leaving 7 bases unmatched.

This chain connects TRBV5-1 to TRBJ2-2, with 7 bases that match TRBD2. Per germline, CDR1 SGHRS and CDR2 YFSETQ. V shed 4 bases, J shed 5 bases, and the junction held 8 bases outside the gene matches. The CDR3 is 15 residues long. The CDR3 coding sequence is TGCGCCAGCAGCCCATGGACTAGTTCTACCGGGGAGCTGTTTTTT. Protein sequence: CASSPWTSSTGELFF.

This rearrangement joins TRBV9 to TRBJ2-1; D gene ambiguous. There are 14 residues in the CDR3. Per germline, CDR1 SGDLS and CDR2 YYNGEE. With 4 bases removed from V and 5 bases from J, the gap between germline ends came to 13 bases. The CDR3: CASSPFRSNNEQFF. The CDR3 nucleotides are TGTGCCAGCAGCCCCTTTCGGTCCAACAATGAGCAGTTCTTC.

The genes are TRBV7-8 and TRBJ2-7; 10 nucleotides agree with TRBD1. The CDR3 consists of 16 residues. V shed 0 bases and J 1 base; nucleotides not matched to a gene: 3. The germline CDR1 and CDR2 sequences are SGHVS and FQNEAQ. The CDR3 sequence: CASSLARDRGSYEQYF. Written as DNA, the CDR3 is TGTGCCAGCAGCTTAGCCCGGGACAGGGGATCCTACGAGCAGTACTTC.

CDR3 sequence: CAWTQGAGGEKLFF. CDR3 nucleotides: TGTGCCTGGACCCAGGGGGCGGGCGGTGAAAAACTGTTTTTT. The chain joins TRBV30 to TRBJ1-4; TRBD1 agrees at 8 bases. Germline lookup yields CDR1 GTSNPN and CDR2 SVGIG (reference sequence). The ends lost 4 bases at V and 7 bases at J; junction bases unmatched: 8. The CDR3 is made up of 14 amino acids.

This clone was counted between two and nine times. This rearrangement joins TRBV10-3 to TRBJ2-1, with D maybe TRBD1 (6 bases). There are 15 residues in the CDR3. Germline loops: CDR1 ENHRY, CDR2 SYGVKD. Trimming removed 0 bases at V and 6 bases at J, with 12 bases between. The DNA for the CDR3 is TGTGCCATCAGTGAGTCGGGGGTCAGGGGCAATGAGCAGTTCTTC. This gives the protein CAISESGVRGNEQFF.

The CDR3 DNA sequence: TGTGCCAGTTCATATAGCGGGAGGGCCGACACCGGGGAGCTGTTTTTT. It yields the protein CASSYSGRADTGELFF. This chain uses TRBV19 with TRBJ2-2; TRBD2 agrees at 11 bases. The length of the CDR3 is 16 residues. Trimming at V came to 8 bases and at J to 3 bases, leaving 8 bases not matched to a gene. Germline-derived CDR1 and CDR2 are LNHDA and SQIVND (reference sequence).